This record looks at one T cell receptor (beta chain) sequence and its context. What it binds is unknown. This entry belongs to a study of response to subunit inactivated influenza vaccine. Findings and caveats of the study: Each seasonal flu vaccination may recruit only limited new T cells, authors suggested.

Germline-derived CDR1 and CDR2 are SNHLY and FYNNEI. There are 14 residues in the CDR3. Between the trimmed V and J ends, which lost 0 bases and 4 bases, there was a span of 6 bases. TCRdb re-called the RT-PCR reads through MiXCR, storing one row per CDR3 protein. The repertoire holds a few hundred thousand distinct CDR3 sequences, with 12% to 15% as singletons. This sequence originates from a man between 50 and 59 years old who received an inactivated influenza vaccine. The chain couples TRBV2 to TRBJ2-2; D is ambiguous. The specimen was PBMCs from blood, collected approximately 12 days after vaccination. CDR3 residues: CASSEASTTGELFF. The DNA of the CDR3 is TGTGCCAGCAGTGAAGCATCAACCACCGGGGAGCTGTTTTTT.